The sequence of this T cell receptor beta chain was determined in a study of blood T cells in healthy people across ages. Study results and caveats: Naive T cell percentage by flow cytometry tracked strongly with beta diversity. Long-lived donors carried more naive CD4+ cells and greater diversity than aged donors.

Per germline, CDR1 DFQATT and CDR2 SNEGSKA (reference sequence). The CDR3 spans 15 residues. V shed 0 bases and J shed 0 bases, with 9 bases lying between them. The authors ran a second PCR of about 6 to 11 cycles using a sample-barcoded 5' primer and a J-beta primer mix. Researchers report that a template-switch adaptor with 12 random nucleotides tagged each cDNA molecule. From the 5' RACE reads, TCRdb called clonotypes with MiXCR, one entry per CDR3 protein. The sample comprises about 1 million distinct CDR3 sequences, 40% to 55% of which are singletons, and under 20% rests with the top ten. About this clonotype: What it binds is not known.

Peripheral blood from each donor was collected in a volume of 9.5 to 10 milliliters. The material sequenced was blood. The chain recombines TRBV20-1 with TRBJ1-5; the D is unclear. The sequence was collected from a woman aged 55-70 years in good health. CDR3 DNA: TGCAGTGCTAGAGAGGCCAGCTATAGCAATCAGCCCCAGCATTTT. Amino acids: CSAREASYSNQPQHF.